These 4 T cell receptor beta chains were all obtained from the same sample, sequenced in a study of blood T cell repertoires in COVID-19. TCRdb keeps only in-frame clones here, not all; method: immunoSEQ multiplex PCR. The sample yields over 300,000 clones, about nine tenths seen once. Sequenced material: PBMCs or T cells enriched from blood (not recorded which). These receptors were collected from a woman under 30 who had recovered from COVID-19.

The chain employs TRBV12-3 or TRBV12-4 and TRBJ1-2, with 9 bases lining up with TRBD1. J was trimmed by 9 bases and V by 5 bases; bases with no gene match: 7. The CDR3 covers 13 residues. CDR3 region: CASSAGTGFSYTF. Written as DNA, the CDR3 is TGTGCCAGCAGTGCCGGGACAGGGTTCAGCTACACCTTC.

This clone was observed a single time. The V gene is TRBV9, the J gene TRBJ2-1; 7 nucleotides align to TRBD1. V gave up 2 bases and J gave up 8 bases; unmatched junction bases: 7. Germline CDR1 SGDLS, CDR2 YYNGEE. This CDR3 has 14 residues. In DNA form, the CDR3 reads TGTGCCAGCAGCGTGGGACAGCCTAGGGATGAGCAGTTCTTC. Translation gives CASSVGQPRDEQFF. Based on the CDR3 plus reference TRBV9 and TRBJ2-1, the full variable domain is DSGVTQTPKHLITATGQRVTLRCSPRSGDLSVYWYQQSLDQGLQFLIQYYNGEERAKGNILERFSAQQFPDLHSELNLSSLELGDSALYFCASSVGQPRDEQFFGPGTRLTVL.

The V call is TRBV5-1, the J call TRBJ1-4, with D maybe TRBD1 (6 bases). V shed 5 bases and J shed 7 bases, with 18 bases lying between them. Per germline, CDR1 SGHRS and CDR2 YFSETQ. The CDR3 totals 15 residues. The CDR3 here is CASSVSSGGAEKLFF. The CDR3, as DNA: TGCGCCAGCAGTGTTTCATCGGGGGGCGCTGAAAAACTGTTTTTT.

V is TRBV19 and J is TRBJ1-2; TRBD1 matches at 7 bases. This CDR3 has 15 amino acids. Germline V gene sequence: CDR1 LNHDA, CDR2 SQIVND (reference sequence). J gave up 4 bases and V 7 bases, and 12 bases lay outside the gene matches. CDR3 bases: TGTGCCAGTACCAACCCCGGGACAGCTCCCTATGGCTACACCTTC. Protein sequence: CASTNPGTAPYGYTF.